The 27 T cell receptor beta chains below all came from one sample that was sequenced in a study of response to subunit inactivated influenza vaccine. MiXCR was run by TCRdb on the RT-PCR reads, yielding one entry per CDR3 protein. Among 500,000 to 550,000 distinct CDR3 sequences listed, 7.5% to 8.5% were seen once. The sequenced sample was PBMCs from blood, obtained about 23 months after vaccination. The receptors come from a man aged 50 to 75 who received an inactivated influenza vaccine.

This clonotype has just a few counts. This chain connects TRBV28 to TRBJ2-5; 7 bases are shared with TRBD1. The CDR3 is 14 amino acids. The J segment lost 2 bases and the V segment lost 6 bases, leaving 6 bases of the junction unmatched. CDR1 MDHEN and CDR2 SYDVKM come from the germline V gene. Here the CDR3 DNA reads TGTGCCAGCAGCCACCGGGACAGACAAGAGACCCAGTACTTC. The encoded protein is CASSHRDRQETQYF.

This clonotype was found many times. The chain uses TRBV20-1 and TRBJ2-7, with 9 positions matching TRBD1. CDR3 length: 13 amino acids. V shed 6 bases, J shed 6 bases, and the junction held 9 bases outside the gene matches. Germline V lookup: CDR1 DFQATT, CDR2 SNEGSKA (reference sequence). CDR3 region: CSARQTGGGEQYF. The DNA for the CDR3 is TGCAGTGCGAGACAAACAGGGGGCGGCGAGCAGTACTTC.

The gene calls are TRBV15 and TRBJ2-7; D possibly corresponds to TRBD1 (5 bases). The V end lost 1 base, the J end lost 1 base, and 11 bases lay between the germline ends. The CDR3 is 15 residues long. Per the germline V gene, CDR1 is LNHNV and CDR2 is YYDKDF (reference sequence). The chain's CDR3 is CATSRVDSASYEQYF. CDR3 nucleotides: TGTGCCACCAGCAGAGTCGACAGTGCATCCTACGAGCAGTACTTC.

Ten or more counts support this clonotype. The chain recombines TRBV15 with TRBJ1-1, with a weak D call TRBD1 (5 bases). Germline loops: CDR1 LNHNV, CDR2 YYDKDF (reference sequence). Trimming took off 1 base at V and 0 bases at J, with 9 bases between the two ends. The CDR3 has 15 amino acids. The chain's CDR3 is CATSRAGVLNTEAFF. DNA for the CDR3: TGTGCCACCAGCAGAGCGGGGGTCCTGAACACTGAAGCTTTCTTT.

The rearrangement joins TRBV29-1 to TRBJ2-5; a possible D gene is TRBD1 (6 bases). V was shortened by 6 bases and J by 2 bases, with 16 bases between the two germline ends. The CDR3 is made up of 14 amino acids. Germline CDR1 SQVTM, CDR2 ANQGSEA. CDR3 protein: CSVRRGQRQETQYF. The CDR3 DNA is TGCAGCGTCCGCCGAGGACAGAGACAAGAGACCCAGTACTTC.

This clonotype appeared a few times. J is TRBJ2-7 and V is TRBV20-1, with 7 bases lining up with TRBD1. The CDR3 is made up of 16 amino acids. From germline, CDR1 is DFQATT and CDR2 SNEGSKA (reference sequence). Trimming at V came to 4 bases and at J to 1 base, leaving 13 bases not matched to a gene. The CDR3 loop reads CSAMNPGTASSYEQYF. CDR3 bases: TGCAGTGCTATGAACCCCGGGACAGCTTCATCCTACGAGCAGTACTTC.

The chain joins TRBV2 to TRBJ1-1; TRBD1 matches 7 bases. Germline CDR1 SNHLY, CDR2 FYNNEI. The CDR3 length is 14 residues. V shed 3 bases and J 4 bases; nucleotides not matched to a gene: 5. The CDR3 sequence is CASSEDRRGTEAFF. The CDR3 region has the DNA TGTGCCAGCAGTGAGGACAGGAGGGGCACTGAAGCTTTCTTT.

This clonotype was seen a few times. CDR3 in DNA: TGCAGTGCCCAGGACAGGTTGAACACTGAAGCTTTCTTT. Its protein product is CSAQDRLNTEAFF. J is TRBJ1-1 and V is TRBV20-1; 7 bases align to TRBD1. Germline V gene data show CDR1 as DFQATT and CDR2 as SNEGSKA (reference sequence). The CDR3 has 13 residues. The trim removed 6 bases at V and 0 bases at J, leaving 4 bases unmatched.

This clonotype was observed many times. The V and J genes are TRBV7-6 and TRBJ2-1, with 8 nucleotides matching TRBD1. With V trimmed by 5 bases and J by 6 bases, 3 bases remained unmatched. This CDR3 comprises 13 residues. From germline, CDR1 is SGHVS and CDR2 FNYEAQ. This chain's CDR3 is CASSQQGVNEQFF. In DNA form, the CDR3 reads TGTGCCAGCAGCCAACAGGGGGTCAATGAGCAGTTCTTC. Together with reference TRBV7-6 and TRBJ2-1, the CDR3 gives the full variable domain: GAGVSQSPRYKVTKRGQDVALRCDPISGHVSLYWYRQALGQGPEFLTYFNYEAQQDKSGLPNDRFSAERPEGSISTLTIQRTEQRDSAMYRCASSQQGVNEQFFGPGTRLTVL.

The CDR3 DNA reads TGTGCCAGCACGTACGTTCCGGGGGGTACGCAGATCCAGTACTTC. It encodes CASTYVPGGTQIQYF. The chain combines TRBV12-3 or TRBV12-4 with TRBJ2-5, with 7 bases that match TRBD2. Unmatched junction bases numbered 18, after V lost 7 bases and J lost 10 bases. The CDR3 has 15 amino acids.

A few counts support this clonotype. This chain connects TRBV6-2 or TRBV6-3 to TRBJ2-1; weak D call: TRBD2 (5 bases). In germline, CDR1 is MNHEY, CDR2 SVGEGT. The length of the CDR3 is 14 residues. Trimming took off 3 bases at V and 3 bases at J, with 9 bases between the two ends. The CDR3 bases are TGTGCCAGCAGTTATGACTATCTCTACAATGAGCAGTTCTTC. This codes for CASSYDYLYNEQFF.

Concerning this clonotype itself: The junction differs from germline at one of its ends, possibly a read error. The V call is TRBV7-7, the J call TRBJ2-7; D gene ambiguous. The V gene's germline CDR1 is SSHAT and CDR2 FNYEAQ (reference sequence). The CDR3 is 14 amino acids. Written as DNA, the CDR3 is TGTGCTAGCAGCTTAGGCGAGGATTCCTACGAGCAGTACTTC. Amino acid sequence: CASSLGEDSYEQYF.

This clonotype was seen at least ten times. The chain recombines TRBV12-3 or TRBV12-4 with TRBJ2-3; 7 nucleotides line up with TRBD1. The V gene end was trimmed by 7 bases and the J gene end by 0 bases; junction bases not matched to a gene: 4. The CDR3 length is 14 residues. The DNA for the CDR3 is TGTGCCAGCATCCTGGACAGGAGCACAGATACGCAGTATTTT. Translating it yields CASILDRSTDTQYF.

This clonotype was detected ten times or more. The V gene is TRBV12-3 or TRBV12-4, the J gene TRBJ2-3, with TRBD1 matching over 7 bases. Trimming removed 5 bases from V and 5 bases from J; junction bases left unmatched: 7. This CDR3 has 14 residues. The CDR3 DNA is TGTGCCAGCAGTCTCAGGGGGATTGAAGATACGCAGTATTTT. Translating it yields CASSLRGIEDTQYF.

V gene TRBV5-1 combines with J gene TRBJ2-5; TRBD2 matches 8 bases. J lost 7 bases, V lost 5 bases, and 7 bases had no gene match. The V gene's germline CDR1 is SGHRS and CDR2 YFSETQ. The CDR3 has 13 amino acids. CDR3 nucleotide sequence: TGCGCCAGCAGACTTAGCGGGGAAGGGACCCAGTACTTC. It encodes CASRLSGEGTQYF. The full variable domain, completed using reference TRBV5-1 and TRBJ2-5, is KAGVTQTPRYLIKTRGQQVTLSCSPISGHRSVSWYQQTPGQGLQFLFEYFSETQRNKGNFPGRFSGRQFSNSRSEMNVSTLELGDSALYLCASRLSGEGTQYFGPGTRLLVL.

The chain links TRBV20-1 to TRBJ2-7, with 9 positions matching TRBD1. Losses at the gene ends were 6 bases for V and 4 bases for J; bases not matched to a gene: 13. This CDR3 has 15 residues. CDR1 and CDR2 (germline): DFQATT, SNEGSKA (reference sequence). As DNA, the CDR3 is TGCAGTGCCGTTGATTCCGGGACAGGGAAATACGAGCAGTACTTC. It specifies CSAVDSGTGKYEQYF.

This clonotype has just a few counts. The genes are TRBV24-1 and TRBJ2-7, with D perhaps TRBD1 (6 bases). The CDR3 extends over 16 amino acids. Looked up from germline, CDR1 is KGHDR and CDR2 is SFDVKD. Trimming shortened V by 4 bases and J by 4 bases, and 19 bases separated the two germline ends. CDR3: CATSETPGQGRYEQYF. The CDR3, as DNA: TGTGCCACCAGTGAGACCCCGGGACAAGGGAGATACGAGCAGTACTTC.

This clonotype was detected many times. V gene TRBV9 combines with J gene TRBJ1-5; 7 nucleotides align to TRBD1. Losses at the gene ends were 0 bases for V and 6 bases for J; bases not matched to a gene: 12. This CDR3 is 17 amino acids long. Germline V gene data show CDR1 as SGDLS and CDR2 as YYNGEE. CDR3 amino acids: CASSVASAGGPGQPQHF. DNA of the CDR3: TGTGCCAGCAGCGTAGCGTCGGCAGGGGGACCGGGTCAGCCCCAGCATTTT.

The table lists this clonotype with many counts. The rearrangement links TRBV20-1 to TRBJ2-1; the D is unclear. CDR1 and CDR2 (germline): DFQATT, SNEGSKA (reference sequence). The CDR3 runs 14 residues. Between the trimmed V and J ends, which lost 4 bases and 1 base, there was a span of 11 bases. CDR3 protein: CSAKFRGSYNEQFF. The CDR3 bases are TGCAGTGCTAAGTTTCGCGGATCCTACAATGAGCAGTTCTTC.

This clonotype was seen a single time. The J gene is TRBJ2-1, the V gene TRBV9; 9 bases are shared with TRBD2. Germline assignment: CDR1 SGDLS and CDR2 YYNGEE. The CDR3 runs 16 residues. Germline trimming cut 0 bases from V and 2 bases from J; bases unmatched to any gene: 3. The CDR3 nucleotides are TGTGCCAGCAGCGTAGATGCGGGGGGGCCCTACAATGAGCAGTTCTTC. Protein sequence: CASSVDAGGPYNEQFF.

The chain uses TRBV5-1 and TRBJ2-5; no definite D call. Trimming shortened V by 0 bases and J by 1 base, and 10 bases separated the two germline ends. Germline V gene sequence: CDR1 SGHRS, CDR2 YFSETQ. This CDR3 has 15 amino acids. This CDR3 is CASSLGSSSQETQYF. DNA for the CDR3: TGCGCCAGCAGCTTGGGGTCCAGCTCCCAAGAGACCCAGTACTTC.

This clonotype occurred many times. CDR3: CASSQDLLTSGASLSKNIQYF. The DNA of the CDR3 is TGCGCCAGCAGCCAAGACCTTCTTACTAGCGGGGCCTCCCTGTCCAAAAACATTCAGTACTTC. The rearrangement links TRBV4-3 to TRBJ2-4, with 10 bases matching TRBD2. This CDR3 contains 21 residues. V lost 0 bases and J lost 2; bases outside the gene matches: 16. CDR1 LGHNA and CDR2 YSLEER come from the germline V gene.

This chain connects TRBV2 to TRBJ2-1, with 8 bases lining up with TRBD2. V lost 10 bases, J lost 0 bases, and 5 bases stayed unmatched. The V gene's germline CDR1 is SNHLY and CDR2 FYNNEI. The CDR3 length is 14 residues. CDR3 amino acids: CATRGGSSYNEQFF. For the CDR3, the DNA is TGTGCCACCCGCGGGGGGAGCTCCTACAATGAGCAGTTCTTC. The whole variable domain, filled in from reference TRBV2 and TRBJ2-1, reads EPEVTQTPSHQVTQMGQEVILRCVPISNHLYFYWYRQILGQKVEFLVSFYNNEISEKSEIFDDQFSVERPDGSNFTLKIRSTKLEDSAMYFCATRGGSSYNEQFFGPGTRLTVL.

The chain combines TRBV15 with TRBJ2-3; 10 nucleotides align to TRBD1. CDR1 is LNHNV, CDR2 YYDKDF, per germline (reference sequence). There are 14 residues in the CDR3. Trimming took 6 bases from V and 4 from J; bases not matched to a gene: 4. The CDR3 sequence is CATRRQGAADTQYF. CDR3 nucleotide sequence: TGTGCCACCAGGAGACAGGGGGCCGCAGATACGCAGTATTTT.

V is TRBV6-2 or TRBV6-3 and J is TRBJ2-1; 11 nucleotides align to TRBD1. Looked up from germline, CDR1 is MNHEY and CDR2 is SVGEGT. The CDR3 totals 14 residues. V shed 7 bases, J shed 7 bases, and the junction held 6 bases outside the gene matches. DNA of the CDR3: TGTGCCAGCAAGGGACAGGGGGATGAAAATGAGCAGTTCTTC. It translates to CASKGQGDENEQFF.

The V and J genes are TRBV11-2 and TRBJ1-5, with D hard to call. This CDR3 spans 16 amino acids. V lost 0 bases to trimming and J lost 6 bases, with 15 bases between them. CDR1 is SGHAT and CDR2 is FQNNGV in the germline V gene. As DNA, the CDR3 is TGTGCCAGCAGCTTAGAGGCCGACAATAGGGCTCAGCCCCAGCATTTT. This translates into CASSLEADNRAQPQHF. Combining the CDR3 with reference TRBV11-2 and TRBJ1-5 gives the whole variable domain EAGVAQSPRYKIIEKRQSVAFWCNPISGHATLYWYQQILGQGPKLLIQFQNNGVVDDSQLPKDRFSAERLKGVDSTLKIQPAKLEDSAVYLCASSLEADNRAQPQHFGDGTRLSIL.

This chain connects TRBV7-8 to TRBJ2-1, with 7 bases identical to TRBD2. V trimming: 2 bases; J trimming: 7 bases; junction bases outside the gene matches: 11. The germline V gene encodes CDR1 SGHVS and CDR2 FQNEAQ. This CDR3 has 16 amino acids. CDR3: CASSLIPGRAGNEQFF. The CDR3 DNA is TGTGCCAGCAGCTTAATTCCGGGGAGGGCCGGAAATGAGCAGTTCTTC.